This T cell receptor (beta chain) stems from a study of T cells after yellow fever vaccination. Study-wide points: Reappearing after the booster were most of the clones from primary vaccination (about 96% CD4, approximately 88% CD8). One caveat is that FACS-sorted repertoires could contain abundant clonotypes contaminating from the bulk population. Some clonotypes were seen in both the CD4 and the CD8 compartments. These made up a small share and likely arose from convergent recombination.

In making TCR cDNA, 5'RACE template switching added a universal primer site and UMIs to it. Each CDR3 protein gets one entry after TCRdb re-called the 5' RACE reads with MiXCR. The sample includes hundreds of thousands of distinct CDR3 sequences, around a sixth of them seen just once. Ten or more counts support this clonotype. What it binds is unknown. The CDR3 has 14 residues. Trimming stripped 6 bases from V and 2 bases from J, with 14 bases between. The V call is TRBV12-3 or TRBV12-4, the J call TRBJ2-7; TRBD1 is a possible D gene (6 bases). Sequenced material: PBMCs, taken before the yellow fever booster vaccination. This TCR was sampled from a man younger than 35 who received the YFV17D yellow fever vaccine. As DNA, the CDR3 is TGTGCCAGCAGCCCGGACAGTCCACCCTACGAGCAGTACTTC. It codes for CASSPDSPPYEQYF.